This record covers a single TCR beta chain. Antigen specificity is unknown. The record originates from a study of identical twins. TCRdb re-called the 5' RACE reads through MiXCR, storing one row per CDR3 protein. The data show about 530,000 distinct CDR3 sequences, with about 20% seen just once and approximately 0.49% held by the top ten. The germline V gene encodes CDR1 WNHNN and CDR2 SYGVQD (reference sequence). CDR3 length: 11 residues. Deletions cut 6 bases from V and 10 bases from J, with 7 bases between. Overall study results and limits: The authors noted that invariant MAIT and iNKT cells could partly confound zero-insertion analyses.

Another study also made use of these data, one on yellow fever vaccine responses in identical twins.

This TCR came from a woman aged 18-29 years in good health. Sequencing was done on a sample of CD4+ T cells sorted from blood. The J gene is TRBJ1-6, the V gene TRBV10-1; D unclear. In DNA form, the CDR3 reads TGCGCCAGCAGCCCTAGGTCACCCCTCCACTTT. Translating gives CASSPRSPLHF.